This TCR beta chain was sequenced in a study of blood T cell repertoires in COVID-19. The protocol was immunoSEQ multiplex PCR, while the TCRdb copy is restricted to in-frame clones and leaves out a portion. This table holds some 110,000 clones, approximately 87% found once. V was trimmed by 5 bases and J by 2 bases, leaving 13 bases between them. The CDR3 is made up of 16 amino acids. Germline V gene data show CDR1 as MNHEY and CDR2 as SMNVEV (reference sequence). Material for sequencing was peripheral blood. V is TRBV27 and J is TRBJ2-6; no definite D call. The source is a man aged 70-80 years who had recovered from COVID-19. The CDR3 DNA follows: TGTGCCAGCAGTCCTATGCGCGTAGCTGGGGCCAACGTCCTGACTTTC. This encodes CASSPMRVAGANVLTF.